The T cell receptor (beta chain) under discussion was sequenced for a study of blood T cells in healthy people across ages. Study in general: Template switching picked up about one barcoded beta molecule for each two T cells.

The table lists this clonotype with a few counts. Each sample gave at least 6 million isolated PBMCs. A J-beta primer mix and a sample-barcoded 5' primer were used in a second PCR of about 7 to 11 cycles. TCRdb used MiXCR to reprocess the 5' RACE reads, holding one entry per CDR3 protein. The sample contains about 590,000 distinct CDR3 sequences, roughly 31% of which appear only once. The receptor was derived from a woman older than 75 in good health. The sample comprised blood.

The CDR3 DNA is TGTGCCAGCAGGGGGTTGGGGACTAGCACAGATACGCAGTATTTT. It encodes CASRGLGTSTDTQYF. This chain joins TRBV21-1 and TRBJ2-3. TRBV21-1 is tagged as a pseudogene. There are 15 residues in the CDR3.